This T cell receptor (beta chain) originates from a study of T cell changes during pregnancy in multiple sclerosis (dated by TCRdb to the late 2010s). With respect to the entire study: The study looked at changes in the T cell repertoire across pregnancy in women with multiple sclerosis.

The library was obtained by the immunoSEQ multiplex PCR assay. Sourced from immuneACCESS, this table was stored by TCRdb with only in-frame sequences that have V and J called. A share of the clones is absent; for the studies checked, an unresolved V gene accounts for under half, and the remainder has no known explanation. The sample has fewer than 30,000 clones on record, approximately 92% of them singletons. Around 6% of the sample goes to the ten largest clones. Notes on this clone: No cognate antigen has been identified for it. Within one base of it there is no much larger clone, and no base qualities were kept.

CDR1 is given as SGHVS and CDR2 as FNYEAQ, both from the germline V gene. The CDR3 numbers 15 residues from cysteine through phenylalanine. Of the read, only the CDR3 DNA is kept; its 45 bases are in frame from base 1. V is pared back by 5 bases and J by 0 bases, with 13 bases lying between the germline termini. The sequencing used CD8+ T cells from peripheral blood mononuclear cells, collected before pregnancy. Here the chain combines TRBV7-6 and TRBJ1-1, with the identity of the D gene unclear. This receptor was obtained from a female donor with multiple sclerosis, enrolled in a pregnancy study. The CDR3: CASSTEGGMNTEAFF. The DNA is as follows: TGTGCCAGCAGCACCGAGGGAGGCATGAACACTGAAGCTTTCTTT.